The 18 T cell receptor beta chains below all came from one sample that was sequenced in a study of blood T cell repertoires in COVID-19. The protocol was immunoSEQ multiplex PCR, while the TCRdb copy is restricted to in-frame clones and leaves out a portion. The repertoire holds 140,000 or so clones, roughly 80% seen once, with approximately 3.6% in the top ten. The specimen was peripheral blood. Receptor source: a man aged 65 to 85 who had recovered from COVID-19.

The chain employs TRBV6-5 and TRBJ1-1; weak D call: TRBD1 (5 bases). The CDR3 spans 13 residues. V was clipped by 6 bases and J by 1 base, with 9 bases between them. The germline CDR1 and CDR2 sequences are MNHEY and SVGAGI. CDR3 nucleotide sequence: TGTGCCAGCAGAGCGACAGCGAACACTGAAGCTTTCTTT. It is translated as CASRATANTEAFF.

V and J are TRBV7-8 and TRBJ1-5; D possibly corresponds to TRBD1 (5 bases). Germline CDR1 and CDR2: SGHVS and FQNEAQ. This CDR3 contains 14 residues. The ends were cut back, 6 bases at V and 4 bases at J, with 13 bases in the middle. Written as DNA, the CDR3 is TGTGCCAGCAGTTTGGGACTCCTAAATCAGCCCCAGCATTTT. Its translation: CASSLGLLNQPQHF.

V and J are TRBV10-3 and TRBJ2-1, with D possibly being TRBD1 (5 bases). V was trimmed by 3 bases and J by 0 bases, leaving 9 bases between them. CDR3 length: 15 amino acids. Germline CDR1 and CDR2: ENHRY and SYGVKD. Written as DNA, the CDR3 is TGTGCCATCAGTGATGGACAAGTCTCCTACAATGAGCAGTTCTTC. This codes for CAISDGQVSYNEQFF.

In its sample, this clone was seen once. The chain joins TRBV18 to TRBJ2-7; the match to TRBD1 covers 8 bases. This CDR3 spans 13 amino acids. Trimming cost V 6 bases and J 5 bases; bases outside gene matches: 6. The germline V gene has CDR1 KGHSH and CDR2 LQKENI. For the CDR3, the DNA is TGTGCCAGCTCGCCGCCAGGGGGCCACGAGCAGTACTTC. Its protein is CASSPPGGHEQYF.

This chain links TRBV2 with TRBJ2-3; TRBD2 agrees at 7 bases. V shed 3 bases and J 3 bases; nucleotides not matched to a gene: 6. This CDR3 region has 15 residues. Germline CDR1 and CDR2: SNHLY and FYNNEI. The CDR3 loop reads CASSEGPAGTDTQYF. Written as DNA, the CDR3 is TGTGCCAGCAGTGAGGGCCCAGCGGGAACAGATACGCAGTATTTT. The full variable domain, completed using reference TRBV2 and TRBJ2-3, is EPEVTQTPSHQVTQMGQEVILRCVPISNHLYFYWYRQILGQKVEFLVSFYNNEISEKSEIFDDQFSVERPDGSNFTLKIRSTKLEDSAMYFCASSEGPAGTDTQYFGPGTRLTVL.

The chain combines TRBV15 with TRBJ2-7; tentative D call: TRBD2 (6 bases). CDR1 LNHNV and CDR2 YYDKDF come from the germline V gene (reference sequence). With 6 bases removed from V and 1 base from J, the gap between germline ends came to 10 bases. The length of the CDR3 is 13 residues. CDR3 nucleotides: TGTGCCACCAGAGGGGACTGGTCCTACGAGCAGTACTTC. Protein: CATRGDWSYEQYF.

This rearrangement joins TRBV18 to TRBJ2-2, with 11 bases aligning to TRBD2. The CDR3 is 20 amino acids. Trimming removed 4 bases from V and 5 bases from J; junction bases left unmatched: 18. Germline lookup yields CDR1 KGHSH and CDR2 LQKENI. CDR3 sequence reads: CASSLTGNPSGRHATGELFF. CDR3 DNA: TGTGCCAGCTCACTCACAGGGAACCCTAGCGGGAGGCACGCTACCGGGGAGCTGTTTTTT.

By sample fraction, this clone is medium-sized (0.01 to 0.1%). The genes are TRBV7-8 and TRBJ2-7, with a possible D match to TRBD2 (6 bases). The V and J ends lost 3 bases and 6 bases respectively, with 15 bases between them. CDR1 and CDR2 (germline): SGHVS, FQNEAQ. CDR3 length equals 14 residues. The CDR3 loop reads CASSLSALALEQYF. DNA of the CDR3: TGTGCCAGCAGCTTGTCTGCACTAGCCCTCGAGCAGTACTTC.

The chain has TRBV14 and TRBJ2-2; possible D gene TRBD2, 6 bases. The V and J ends lost 3 bases and 4 bases respectively, with 9 bases between them. The CDR3 is 14 residues long. The germline V gene has CDR1 SGHDN and CDR2 FVKESK. CDR3 residues: CASSHGRLTGELFF. The CDR3 bases are TGTGCCAGCAGCCACGGGAGACTCACCGGGGAGCTGTTTTTT.

V gene TRBV21-1 combines with J gene TRBJ2-7; the DNA was not compared with TRBD2, the D call given in the table. TRBV21-1 is a pseudogene segment. CDR3 length: 16 residues. The CDR3 region is CASITRGVDRNYEQYF. The CDR3 DNA reads TGTGCCAGCATTACCCGGGGGGTGGACAGAAACTACGAGCAGTACTTC.

The chain combines TRBV6-5 with TRBJ1-5; D unclear. The CDR3 spans 11 residues. Germline V lookup: CDR1 MNHEY, CDR2 SVGAGI. Trimming took off 6 bases at V and 7 bases at J, with 7 bases between the two ends. This CDR3 reads CASSAGQPQHF. The DNA for the CDR3 is TGTGCCAGCAGCGCGGGACAGCCCCAGCATTTT.

The chain uses TRBV21-1 and TRBJ2-1; TRBD2, the table's D call, lacks a check against the DNA. TRBV21-1 is recorded as a pseudogene. This CDR3 comprises 15 residues. CDR3 in DNA: TGTGCCAGCAGCATTGCTAGCGGGGCCTACAATGAGCAGTTCTTC. This translates into CASSIASGAYNEQFF.

This sequence joins TRBV6-5 and TRBJ2-7, with a tentative D call TRBD2 (6 bases). This CDR3 has 14 amino acids. CDR1 is MNHEY and CDR2 is SVGAGI in the germline V gene. V was trimmed by 2 bases and J by 5 bases, leaving 13 bases between them. CDR3 nucleotide sequence: TGTGCCAGCAGTTACCGAGACGGGGGAGACGAGCAGTACTTC. Protein: CASSYRDGGDEQYF.

The V gene is TRBV20-1, the J gene TRBJ2-3; no firm D call. V was pared by 4 bases and J by 2 bases, with 4 bases between. The V gene's germline CDR1 is DFQATT and CDR2 SNEGSKA (reference sequence). CDR3 size: 11 residues. For the CDR3, the DNA is TGCAGTGCTATATACACAGATACGCAGTATTTT. This gives the protein CSAIYTDTQYF.

The rearrangement joins TRBV7-7 to TRBJ2-5, with D possibly TRBD1 on 6 matching bases. The V gene's germline CDR1 is SSHAT and CDR2 FNYEAQ (reference sequence). This CDR3 has 15 residues. Deletions cut 5 bases from V and 7 bases from J, with 20 bases between. CDR3 protein: CASSQGATETGTQYF. DNA for the CDR3: TGTGCCAGCAGCCAAGGGGCGACGGAGACAGGGACCCAGTACTTC.

The V call is TRBV7-9, the J call TRBJ1-4, with D perhaps matching TRBD1 (5 bases). CDR3 size: 14 residues. Germline-derived CDR1 and CDR2 are SEHNR and FQNEAQ (reference sequence). Trimming pared 3 bases from V and 5 bases from J, leaving 10 bases between. CDR3 sequence: CASSLGQINEKLFF. The CDR3 coding sequence is TGTGCCAGCAGCTTGGGGCAGATAAATGAAAAACTGTTTTTT.

This rearrangement joins TRBV5-1 to TRBJ2-7, with 7 bases matching TRBD1. With V trimmed by 5 bases and J by 6 bases, 11 bases remained unmatched. The CDR3 runs to 14 residues. Germline CDR1 SGHRS, CDR2 YFSETQ. CDR3 nucleotides: TGCGCCAGCAGAGCGTCGACAGGGCCGAGCGAGCAGTACTTC. Translating it yields CASRASTGPSEQYF. Drawing the rest from reference TRBV5-1 and TRBJ2-7, the complete variable domain is KAGVTQTPRYLIKTRGQQVTLSCSPISGHRSVSWYQQTPGQGLQFLFEYFSETQRNKGNFPGRFSGRQFSNSRSEMNVSTLELGDSALYLCASRASTGPSEQYFGPGTRLTVT.

J is TRBJ1-4 and V is TRBV7-2, with 7 positions matching TRBD1. The junction had 4 bases not matched to a gene; V was cut back by 4 bases and J by 5 bases. Germline CDR1 is SGHTA and CDR2 is FQGNSA. The CDR3 length is 14 residues. The CDR3 nucleotides are TGTGCCAGCAGCTCGGGACAGATGAATGAAAAACTGTTTTTT. Translation gives CASSSGQMNEKLFF.